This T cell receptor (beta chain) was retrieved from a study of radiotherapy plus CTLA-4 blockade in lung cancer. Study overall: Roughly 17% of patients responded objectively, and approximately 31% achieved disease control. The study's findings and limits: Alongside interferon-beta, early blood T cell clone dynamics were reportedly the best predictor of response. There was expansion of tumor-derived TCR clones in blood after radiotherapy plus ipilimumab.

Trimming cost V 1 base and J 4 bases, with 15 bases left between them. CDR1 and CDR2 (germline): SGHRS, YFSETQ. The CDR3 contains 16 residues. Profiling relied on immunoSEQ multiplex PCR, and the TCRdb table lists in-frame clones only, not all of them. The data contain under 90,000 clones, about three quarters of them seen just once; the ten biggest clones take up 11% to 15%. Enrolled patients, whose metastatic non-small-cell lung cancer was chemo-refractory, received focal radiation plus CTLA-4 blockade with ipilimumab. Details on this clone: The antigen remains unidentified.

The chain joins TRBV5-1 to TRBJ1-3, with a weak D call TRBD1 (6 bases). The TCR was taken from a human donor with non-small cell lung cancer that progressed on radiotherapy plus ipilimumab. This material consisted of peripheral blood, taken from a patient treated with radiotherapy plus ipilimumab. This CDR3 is CASSLWDTGSGNTIYF. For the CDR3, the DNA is TGCGCCAGCAGCTTGTGGGACACTGGATCGGGAAACACCATATATTTT.